Presented here are 26 T cell receptor beta chains from one specimen sequenced in a study of blood T cell repertoires in COVID-19. Produced via immunoSEQ multiplex PCR; TCRdb's table is partial and in-frame only. This sample has 110,000 or so clones, with roughly 82% found just once. Sequencing used peripheral blood. These receptors all stem from a human donor in a cohort sampled during active COVID-19.

The V gene is TRBV7-8, the J gene TRBJ1-6; possibly TRBD1 for D (6 bases). Per the germline V gene, CDR1 is SGHVS and CDR2 is FQNEAQ. Between the trimmed V and J ends, which lost 5 bases and 8 bases, there was a span of 13 bases. This CDR3 region has 14 residues. As DNA, the CDR3 is TGTGCCAGCAGCACGGGGGCGGGGGATTCACCCCTCCACTTT. Its translation is CASSTGAGDSPLHF.

This sequence joins TRBV7-8 and TRBJ2-7; 9 positions agree with TRBD2. Germline V gene data show CDR1 as SGHVS and CDR2 as FQNEAQ. V dropped 1 base and J dropped 2; count of bases not matched to a gene: 3. This CDR3 region has 15 residues. For the CDR3, the DNA is TGTGCCAGCAGCTTAGGGACTAGCGAGACCTACGAGCAGTACTTC. Protein product: CASSLGTSETYEQYF.

V is TRBV6-1 and J is TRBJ1-2; 8 bases agree with TRBD1. This CDR3 is 15 amino acids long. The germline V gene encodes CDR1 MNHNS and CDR2 SASEGT. The ends lost 3 bases at V and 2 bases at J; junction bases unmatched: 5. The CDR3 region is CASSELGQGNYGYTF. The CDR3, as DNA: TGTGCCAGCAGTGAGTTAGGACAGGGCAACTATGGCTACACCTTC.

V gene TRBV3-1 (or the pseudogene TRBV3-2) combines with J gene TRBJ2-5; 8 nucleotides match TRBD2. The CDR3 consists of 15 residues. Per the germline V gene, CDR1 is LGHDT and CDR2 is YNNKEL (reference sequence). After removal of 3 bases from V and 5 bases from J, the junction contained 8 bases not matched to a gene. The CDR3 loop is CASSQAGGAWETQYF. The CDR3 DNA follows: TGTGCCAGCAGCCAGGCGGGGGGCGCGTGGGAGACCCAGTACTTC.

This chain joins TRBV27 and TRBJ1-2, with D perhaps matching TRBD1 (6 bases). Trimming stripped 5 bases from V and 7 bases from J, with 26 bases between. Germline assignment: CDR1 MNHEY and CDR2 SMNVEV (reference sequence). The CDR3 consists of 17 residues. For the CDR3, the DNA is TGTGCCAGCAGTAAAGGGGCCATACAAGGGGGTACAGGTGGCTACACCTTC. Translating it yields CASSKGAIQGGTGGYTF.

This chain connects TRBV18 to TRBJ1-5; D gene uncertain. This CDR3 is 12 amino acids long. The V end was cut by 3 bases, the J end by 5 bases, with 5 bases between. Germline V gene lookup returns CDR1 KGHSH and CDR2 LQKENI. The CDR3, as DNA: TGTGCCAGCTCACCCCCGGATCAGCCCCAGCATTTT. Translated: CASSPPDQPQHF. The whole variable domain, remainder taken from reference TRBV18 and TRBJ1-5, is NAGVMQNPRHLVRRRGQEARLRCSPMKGHSHVYWYRQLPEEGLKFMVYLQKENIIDESGMPKERFSAEFPKEGPSILRIQQVVRGDSAAYFCASSPPDQPQHFGDGTRLSIL.

The J gene is TRBJ1-1, the V gene TRBV11-2, with D uncertain. Trimming removed 1 base at V and 3 bases at J, with 15 bases between. This CDR3 comprises 16 residues. Germline-derived CDR1 and CDR2 are SGHAT and FQNNGV. CDR3 sequence (DNA): TGTGCCAGCAGCTTAGCCCCCTCGGCGGGTCACACTGAAGCTTTCTTT. This gives the protein CASSLAPSAGHTEAFF.

This sequence joins TRBV2 and TRBJ1-5; 7 nucleotides align to TRBD1. In germline, CDR1 is SNHLY, CDR2 FYNNEI. The junction had 5 bases not matched to a gene; V was cut back by 6 bases and J by 0 bases. CDR3 length equals 15 residues. CDR3 DNA: TGTGCCAGCAGGGAGACAGGGCATAGCAATCAGCCCCAGCATTTT. Its translation: CASRETGHSNQPQHF.

The chain carries TRBV2 and TRBJ1-6; a possible D gene is TRBD1 (6 bases). This CDR3 contains 15 residues. Trimming stripped 8 bases from V and 7 bases from J, with 18 bases between. The germline gives CDR1 SNHLY, CDR2 FYNNEI. CDR3 bases: TGTGCCAGCTCCTCTTGGGGGCTTTGGAATTCACCCCTCCACTTT. It specifies CASSSWGLWNSPLHF.

The rearrangement links TRBV7-2 to TRBJ2-4; 7 nucleotides line up with TRBD2. Looked up from germline, CDR1 is SGHTA and CDR2 is FQGNSA. J gave up 5 bases and V 1 base, and 14 bases lay outside the gene matches. The CDR3 consists of 18 residues. The CDR3 sequence is CASSLGVSGRGSQNIQYF. In nucleotides, the CDR3 is TGTGCCAGCAGCTTAGGGGTATCTGGGCGGGGGAGCCAAAACATTCAGTACTTC.

The gene calls are TRBV27 and TRBJ1-1, with D possibly matching TRBD1 (5 bases). The germline V gene has CDR1 MNHEY and CDR2 SMNVEV (reference sequence). This CDR3 region has 13 residues. V was shortened by 11 bases and J by 4 bases, with 17 bases between the two germline ends. In DNA form, the CDR3 reads TGTGCCTCGCAAATGTGGGGGGGCACTGAAGCTTTCTTT. It translates to CASQMWGGTEAFF.

This rearrangement joins TRBV7-2 to TRBJ1-1, with D possibly TRBD1 on 5 matching bases. The germline V gene encodes CDR1 SGHTA and CDR2 FQGNSA. The length of the CDR3 is 13 residues. With 1 base removed from V and 4 bases from J, the gap between germline ends came to 7 bases. Here the CDR3 DNA reads TGTGCCAGCAGCTTAGGACAGCTCACTGAAGCTTTCTTT. This sequence encodes CASSLGQLTEAFF.

Points on this clone: This CDR3 is also generated by other DNA sequences in the sample. The chain has TRBV19 and TRBJ1-5; 9 bases agree with TRBD1. J was trimmed by 1 base and V by 6 bases; bases with no gene match: 4. Germline assignment: CDR1 LNHDA and CDR2 SQIVND (reference sequence). This CDR3 spans 15 amino acids. CDR3 in DNA: TGTGCCAGTAGCTTACAGGGGGCAAGCAATCAGCCCCAGCATTTT. Translation: CASSLQGASNQPQHF.

There are a few counts of this clone. The genes are TRBV5-1 and TRBJ1-5, with unresolved D. The CDR3 loop spans 14 amino acids. The V gene's germline CDR1 is SGHRS and CDR2 YFSETQ. Trimming cost V 8 bases and J 3 bases, with 15 bases left between them. Here the CDR3 DNA reads TGCGCCAGATCCGGACGGGAGTCCAATCAGCCCCAGCATTTT. Its translation: CARSGRESNQPQHF.

J is TRBJ2-1 and V is TRBV9; D is perhaps TRBD2 (5 bases). Germline values: CDR1 SGDLS, CDR2 YYNGEE. The CDR3 extends over 16 amino acids. Trimming stripped 3 bases from V and 0 bases from J, with 13 bases between. The CDR3 sequence: CASSGETTISYNEQFF. DNA for the CDR3: TGTGCCAGCAGCGGGGAGACGACGATCTCCTACAATGAGCAGTTCTTC. The whole variable domain, filled in from reference TRBV9 and TRBJ2-1, reads DSGVTQTPKHLITATGQRVTLRCSPRSGDLSVYWYQQSLDQGLQFLIQYYNGEERAKGNILERFSAQQFPDLHSELNLSSLELGDSALYFCASSGETTISYNEQFFGPGTRLTVL.

V is TRBV9 and J is TRBJ2-3, with a possible D match to TRBD1 (5 bases). The V end was cut by 6 bases, the J end by 0 bases, with 14 bases between. The V gene's germline CDR1 is SGDLS and CDR2 YYNGEE. The CDR3 runs 15 residues. CDR3 coding DNA: TGTGCCAGCACCCTCTCCAGGGCCAGCACAGATACGCAGTATTTT. Translating gives CASTLSRASTDTQYF.

This chain connects TRBV9 to TRBJ1-4; 10 bases are shared with TRBD1. This CDR3 is 16 amino acids long. Germline lookup yields CDR1 SGDLS and CDR2 YYNGEE. Trimming at V came to 4 bases and at J to 3 bases, leaving 6 bases not matched to a gene. The CDR3 bases are TGTGCCAGCAGCTATCTGGACAGGGGGTCTAATGAAAAACTGTTTTTT. This encodes CASSYLDRGSNEKLFF.

This clone was observed a handful of times. The chain joins TRBV28 to TRBJ1-5; 8 positions agree with TRBD1. Unmatched junction bases numbered 6, after V lost 5 bases and J lost 3 bases. Germline assignment: CDR1 MDHEN and CDR2 SYDVKM. The CDR3 extends over 15 amino acids. CDR3 sequence reads: CASSHQGAPNQPQHF. The CDR3 nucleotides read TGTGCCAGCAGTCACCAGGGGGCTCCCAATCAGCCCCAGCATTTT.

V is TRBV29-1 and J is TRBJ1-1; D not certain. CDR3 length: 11 residues. Germline CDR1 SQVTM, CDR2 ANQGSEA. Trimming removed 2 bases from V and 9 bases from J, with 10 bases in between. For the CDR3, the DNA is TGCAGCGTTGAAACGGGGTTCAAAGCTTTCTTT. It codes for CSVETGFKAFF.

The chain uses TRBV6-6 and TRBJ1-2; D call uncertain. Germline CDR1 reads MNHNY; CDR2 reads SVGAGI (reference sequence). This CDR3 is built from 13 residues. V was clipped by 0 bases and J by 4 bases, with 6 bases between them. For the CDR3, the DNA is TGTGCCAGCAGTTACTCAGAGTCCTATGGCTACACCTTC. Residues: CASSYSESYGYTF.

V is TRBV2 and J is TRBJ2-2; 11 positions agree with TRBD2. Germline values: CDR1 SNHLY, CDR2 FYNNEI. With V trimmed by 6 bases and J by 1 base, 10 bases remained unmatched. The CDR3 runs 18 residues. CDR3 sequence (DNA): TGTGCCAGCAGGGCACTAGCGGGGGCGCTCATGAACACCGGGGAGCTGTTTTTT. Its translation is CASRALAGALMNTGELFF.

The DNA of the CDR3 is TGTGCCAGCAGCTTGCTGGTAGCGGGATGGGATGAGCAGTTCTTC. Residues: CASSLLVAGWDEQFF. The gene calls are TRBV5-4 and TRBJ2-1; 8 nucleotides align to TRBD2. The CDR3 has 15 amino acids. Trimming cost V 1 base and J 8 bases; bases outside gene matches: 8. Per the germline V gene, CDR1 is SGHNT and CDR2 is YYREEE (reference sequence).

The gene calls are TRBV3-1 (or the pseudogene TRBV3-2) and TRBJ2-3; no clear D gene. The CDR3 is made up of 13 amino acids. The V gene's germline CDR1 is LGHDT and CDR2 YNNKEL (reference sequence). The V end lost 2 bases, the J end lost 2 bases, and 5 bases lay between the germline ends. CDR3 sequence (DNA): TGTGCCAGCAGCCAAACTATCACAGATACGCAGTATTTT. Its translation: CASSQTITDTQYF.

The rearrangement uses TRBV7-9 and TRBJ2-2, with 14 nucleotides matching TRBD2. Looked up from germline, CDR1 is SEHNR and CDR2 is FQNEAQ (reference sequence). The CDR3 totals 19 residues. The J segment lost 0 bases and the V segment lost 1 base, leaving 4 bases of the junction unmatched. The CDR3 DNA is TGTGCCAGCAGCTTAGTGGGACTAGCGGGGGTCGCGAACACCGGGGAGCTGTTTTTT. This encodes CASSLVGLAGVANTGELFF. Full variable domain (missing parts from reference TRBV7-9 and TRBJ2-2): DTGVSQNPRHKITKRGQNVTFRCDPISEHNRLYWYRQTLGQGPEFLTYFQNEAQLEKSRLLSDRFSAERPKGSFSTLEIQRTEQGDSAMYLCASSLVGLAGVANTGELFFGEGSRLTVL.

The chain combines TRBV6-5 with TRBJ2-3; D might be TRBD1 (5 bases). Germline V gene data show CDR1 as MNHEY and CDR2 as SVGAGI. CDR3 length equals 12 residues. Trimming stripped 5 bases from V and 6 bases from J, with 9 bases between. The CDR3 spells CASSRGADTQYF. The DNA of the CDR3 is TGTGCCAGCAGTCGTGGGGCGGATACGCAGTATTTT.

This clone showed up just once. This chain uses TRBV5-1 with TRBJ2-1; 7 bases agree with TRBD1. The CDR3 is made up of 14 amino acids. Germline lookup yields CDR1 SGHRS and CDR2 YFSETQ. The V gene end was trimmed by 3 bases and the J gene end by 6 bases; junction bases not matched to a gene: 6. CDR3 sequence: CASSSLDRFNEQFF. DNA for the CDR3: TGCGCCAGCAGCTCCCTGGACAGGTTCAATGAGCAGTTCTTC.